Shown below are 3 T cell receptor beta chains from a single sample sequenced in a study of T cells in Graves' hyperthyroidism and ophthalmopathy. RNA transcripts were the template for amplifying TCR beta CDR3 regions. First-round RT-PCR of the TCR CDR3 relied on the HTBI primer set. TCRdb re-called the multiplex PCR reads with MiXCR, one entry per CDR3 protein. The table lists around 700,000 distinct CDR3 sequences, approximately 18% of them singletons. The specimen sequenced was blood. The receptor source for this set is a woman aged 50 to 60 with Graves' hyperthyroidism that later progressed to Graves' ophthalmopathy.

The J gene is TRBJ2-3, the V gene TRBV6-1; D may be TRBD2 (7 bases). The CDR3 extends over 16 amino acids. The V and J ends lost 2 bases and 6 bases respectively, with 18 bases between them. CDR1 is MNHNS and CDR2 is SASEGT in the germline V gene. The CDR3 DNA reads TGTGCCAGCAGTGAAAGGGTCAGGGGAGGGTGGGATACGCAGTATTTT. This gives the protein CASSERVRGGWDTQYF.

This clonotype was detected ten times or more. The CDR3 DNA is TGTGCCAGCAGCCCCGGGGGGTCTTCCTACGAGCAGTACTTC. This codes for CASSPGGSSYEQYF. The chain recombines TRBV5-5 with TRBJ2-7, with 7 bases matching TRBD2. The length of the CDR3 is 14 residues. Trimming removed 4 bases from V and 1 base from J; junction bases left unmatched: 5. The germline CDR1 and CDR2 sequences are SGHKS and YYEKEE (reference sequence).

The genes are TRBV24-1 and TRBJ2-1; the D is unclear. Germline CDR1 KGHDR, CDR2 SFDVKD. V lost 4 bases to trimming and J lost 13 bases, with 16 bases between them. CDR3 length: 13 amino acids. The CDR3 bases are TGTGCCACCAGTGACCAGGCACTCGAAAAACAGTTCTTC. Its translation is CATSDQALEKQFF.